What follows are 32 T cell receptor beta chains derived from one specimen sequenced in a study of blood T cells in healthy people across ages. Using a J-beta primer mix together with a sample-barcoded 5' primer, a second PCR was run for roughly 7 to 12 cycles. TCRdb called the 5' RACE reads again in MiXCR, with one record for every CDR3 protein. This table holds around 990,000 distinct CDR3 sequences, more than 30% found once. The sequenced sample was blood. These receptors originate from a man aged 18-30 years in good health.

This clonotype was detected only once. The rearrangement joins TRBV6-6 to TRBJ1-2, with D possibly matching TRBD1 (5 bases). This CDR3 has 12 amino acids. Trimming cost V 9 bases and J 0 bases, with 8 bases left between them. Germline CDR1 is MNHNY and CDR2 is SVGAGI (reference sequence). This CDR3 is CASTQANYGYTF. The CDR3 bases are TGTGCCAGTACACAGGCTAACTATGGCTACACCTTC.

This clonotype was counted ten times or more. The rearrangement joins TRBV6-2 or TRBV6-3 to TRBJ2-1; D perhaps matches TRBD1 (5 bases). There are 13 residues in the CDR3. The germline V gene encodes CDR1 MNHEY and CDR2 SVGEGT. V lost 0 bases to trimming and J lost 7 bases, with 7 bases between them. This CDR3 reads CASSYSRVNEQFF. DNA for the CDR3: TGTGCCAGCAGTTACTCCAGGGTGAATGAGCAGTTCTTC.

This clonotype was seen more than once but under ten times. The chain couples TRBV30 to TRBJ1-2; no reliable D call. This CDR3 is 12 amino acids long. Trimming cost V 5 bases and J 4 bases, with 11 bases left between them. CDR1 is GTSNPN and CDR2 is SVGIG in the germline V gene (reference sequence). The CDR3 protein is CAWQQRVYGYTF. The CDR3 region has the DNA TGTGCCTGGCAACAGCGGGTCTATGGCTACACCTTC.

This clonotype was counted many times. The chain is built from TRBV29-1 and TRBJ2-5; 9 bases map to TRBD1. The CDR3 loop spans 16 amino acids. The trim removed 4 bases at V and 1 base at J, leaving 10 bases unmatched. CDR1 is SQVTM, CDR2 ANQGSEA, per germline. The CDR3 region has the DNA TGCAGCGTTGTAGGCTTCGGGGGACAGGGCCAAGAGACCCAGTACTTC. Translation: CSVVGFGGQGQETQYF.

This chain joins TRBV29-1 and TRBJ1-2; TRBD1 aligns across 7 bases. The CDR3 length is 14 residues. Trimming at V came to 4 bases and at J to 8 bases, leaving 13 bases not matched to a gene. Per germline, CDR1 SQVTM and CDR2 ANQGSEA. The CDR3 nucleotides are TGCAGCGTTGGGGCGAGAGGGGGCGCGGGCGGCTACACCTTC. Translation gives CSVGARGGAGGYTF. Combining the CDR3 with reference TRBV29-1 and TRBJ1-2 gives the whole variable domain SAVISQKPSRDICQRGTSLTIQCQVDSQVTMMFWYRQQPGQSLTLIATANQGSEATYESGFVIDKFPISRPNLTFSTLTVSNMSPEDSSIYLCSVGARGGAGGYTFGSGTRLTVV.

The chain has TRBV4-3 and TRBJ1-2; a possible D gene is TRBD1 (5 bases). This CDR3 region has 19 residues. V dropped 5 bases and J dropped 0 bases, with 25 bases sitting between them. Per the germline V gene, CDR1 is LGHNA and CDR2 is YSLEER. The CDR3 here is CASSARWGGRMQTNYGYTF. In nucleotides, the CDR3 is TGCGCCAGCAGCGCCCGATGGGGGGGTCGGATGCAAACTAACTATGGCTACACCTTC.

The chain couples TRBV4-1 to TRBJ1-2, with D unresolved. Germline loops: CDR1 MGHRA, CDR2 YSYEKL. Trimming pared 3 bases from V and 1 base from J, leaving 18 bases between. The CDR3 totals 17 residues. The CDR3 nucleotides read TGCGCCAGCAGCCAGACCACAACAGCGATGGATAACTATGGCTACACCTTC. Translated, it gives CASSQTTTAMDNYGYTF.

The chain is built from TRBV19 and TRBJ1-5; D gene unclear. CDR1 is LNHDA, CDR2 SQIVND, per germline (reference sequence). Trimming removed 3 bases at V and 0 bases at J, with 12 bases between. The CDR3 is 16 amino acids. In nucleotides, the CDR3 is TGTGCCAGTAGTATCGTCCGCAGGCGTAGCAATCAGCCCCAGCATTTT. As protein: CASSIVRRRSNQPQHF.

In regard to this clonotype: A read error may account for a junction end that differs from germline. The chain has TRBV5-1 and TRBJ1-1; D might be TRBD1 (5 bases). Germline V CDR1 and CDR2: SGHRS, YFSETQ. The CDR3 contains 13 residues. DNA for the CDR3: TGCGCCGGCAGCGACGGGACGGGGGGTGAAGCTTTCTTT. This translates into CAGSDGTGGEAFF.

The CDR3 is CASSVRYEQYF. The CDR3 DNA reads as TGTGCCAGCAGCGTTCGCTACGAGCAGTACTTC. This sequence joins TRBV7-2 and TRBJ2-4; D call uncertain. The assigned J gene may be wrong: the sequence end matches TRBJ2-7 better. Germline lookup yields CDR1 SGHTA and CDR2 FQGNSA. This CDR3 is built from 11 residues.

The chain has TRBV6-2 or TRBV6-3 and TRBJ1-2; D is possibly TRBD1 (6 bases). V lost 2 bases, J lost 6 bases, and 10 bases lay in between. The CDR3 loop spans 13 amino acids. Germline CDR1 MNHEY, CDR2 SVGEGT. CDR3 in amino acids: CASSYRDNNGYTF. CDR3 sequence (DNA): TGTGCCAGCAGTTACCGGGACAACAATGGCTACACCTTC.

This clonotype occurred many times. The genes are TRBV27 and TRBJ1-1, with no clear D. V gave up 4 bases and J gave up 1 base, with 7 bases separating them. Germline CDR1 MNHEY, CDR2 SMNVEV (reference sequence). This CDR3 is 13 amino acids long. The CDR3 here is CASSSQRNTEAFF. The CDR3 DNA is TGTGCCAGCAGTTCACAACGGAACACTGAAGCTTTCTTT.

A few counts support this clonotype. The V and J genes are TRBV5-1 and TRBJ1-1; D remains ambiguous. The CDR3 loop spans 14 amino acids. V lost 4 bases to trimming and J lost 4 bases, with 14 bases between them. Germline CDR1 SGHRS, CDR2 YFSETQ. The CDR3 reads CASSPVGVRTEAFF. The CDR3 bases are TGCGCCAGCAGCCCTGTCGGGGTACGCACTGAAGCTTTCTTT.

The chain carries TRBV20-1 and TRBJ1-5; no reliable D call. From germline, CDR1 is DFQATT and CDR2 SNEGSKA (reference sequence). The CDR3 has 16 amino acids. Trimming removed 3 bases at V and 4 bases at J, with 19 bases between. CDR3 bases: TGCAGTGCTAGCGGCATGGCTGACGGTAAAAATCAGCCCCAGCATTTT. This gives the protein CSASGMADGKNQPQHF.

This clonotype has more than one count but fewer than ten. The J gene is TRBJ1-6, the V gene TRBV12-3 or TRBV12-4, with D unclear. Trimming stripped 7 bases from V and 14 bases from J, with 21 bases between. CDR3 size: 14 residues. DNA for the CDR3: TGTGCCAGCACCTTAGGTCCTACTGGGGTGGCCCTCCACTTT. This sequence encodes CASTLGPTGVALHF.

The chain employs TRBV20-1 and TRBJ2-1, with D maybe TRBD1 (5 bases). The CDR3 contains 15 residues. The germline V gene has CDR1 DFQATT and CDR2 SNEGSKA (reference sequence). The V gene lost 1 base and the J gene lost 4 bases, with 14 bases spanning the gap. The CDR3 protein is CSARGAGSQYNEQFF. CDR3 nucleotides: TGCAGTGCTAGAGGCGCAGGGTCCCAATACAATGAGCAGTTCTTC.

The chain carries TRBV4-3 and TRBJ2-1, with unresolved D. Trimming removed 1 base from V and 3 bases from J, with 7 bases in between. Germline CDR1 is LGHNA and CDR2 is YSLEER. The CDR3 length is 14 residues. CDR3 coding DNA: TGCGCCAGCAGCCAAGGGGCGTACTACAATGAGCAGTTCTTC. This sequence encodes CASSQGAYYNEQFF.

This clonotype was counted a few times. The chain links TRBV6-1 to TRBJ1-2, with D hard to call. CDR1 MNHNS and CDR2 SASEGT come from the germline V gene. The CDR3 extends over 15 amino acids. The ends were cut back, 1 base at V and 1 base at J, with 10 bases in the middle. The CDR3 nucleotides read TGTGCCAGCAGTGAAGGTCGCTCCGGTAACTATGGCTACACCTTC. Its protein product is CASSEGRSGNYGYTF.

V usage is TRBV27 and J usage is TRBJ2-1; TRBD1 agrees at 10 bases. The J call may be faulty, since TRBJ2-7 better matches the DNA end. This CDR3 has 15 amino acids. The germline gives CDR1 MNHEY, CDR2 SMNVEV (reference sequence). CDR3 in amino acids: CASSSGQGTYNEQYF. The CDR3 DNA is TGTGCCAGCAGTTCGGGACAGGGGACATACAATGAGCAGTACTTC.

The rearrangement joins TRBV4-1 to TRBJ1-2; D is unresolved. Germline V CDR1 and CDR2: MGHRA, YSYEKL. CDR3 size: 16 residues. The V gene lost 1 base and the J gene lost 6 bases, with 18 bases spanning the gap. The CDR3 DNA sequence: TGCGCCAGCAGCCAAGGGAGATTTACACCGCGGGATGGCTACACCTTC. Protein: CASSQGRFTPRDGYTF.

This chain connects TRBV6-2 or TRBV6-3 to TRBJ1-1; D is uncertain. Trimming shortened V by 1 base and J by 6 bases, and 3 bases separated the two germline ends. Germline CDR1 MNHEY, CDR2 SVGEGT. The CDR3 is 11 amino acids. CDR3: CASSYYSEAFF. The CDR3 nucleotides read TGTGCCAGCAGTTACTACTCTGAAGCTTTCTTT.

The sample holds a few counts of this clonotype. The J gene is TRBJ1-4, the V gene TRBV20-1, with D perhaps matching TRBD1 (6 bases). Trimming pared 3 bases from V and 8 bases from J, leaving 19 bases between. The CDR3 spans 15 residues. Germline CDR1 is DFQATT and CDR2 is SNEGSKA (reference sequence). DNA for the CDR3: TGCAGTGCTAGGCCCCCCGGGACCCAGGGGGAAAAACTGTTTTTT. Translation gives CSARPPGTQGEKLFF.

The J gene is TRBJ2-4, the V gene TRBV20-1, with no clear D. With the DNA end fitting TRBJ2-7 better, the J assignment may be wrong. The CDR3 contains 11 residues. The germline CDR1 and CDR2 sequences are DFQATT and SNEGSKA (reference sequence). The CDR3 sequence is CSATEDDEQYF. The DNA for the CDR3 is TGCAGTGCTACCGAGGACGACGAGCAGTACTTC.

This clonotype has more than one count but fewer than ten. The rearrangement uses TRBV12-3 or TRBV12-4 and TRBJ2-5; D is possibly TRBD2 (6 bases). The V and J ends lost 6 bases and 11 bases respectively, with 25 bases between them. This CDR3 comprises 15 residues. CDR3: CASSSKGYGGGEQYF. Here the CDR3 DNA reads TGTGCCAGCAGCTCGAAGGGGTACGGGGGAGGTGAGCAGTACTTC.

The chain links TRBV6-6 to TRBJ2-5; a weak D match, TRBD2 (5 bases). The CDR3 contains 17 residues. V lost 0 bases and J lost 5, with 19 bases in between. CDR1 is MNHNY and CDR2 is SVGAGI in the germline V gene (reference sequence). CDR3 nucleotides: TGTGCCAGCAGTTACTCTTGGGGTGAGGGATCCTCGGAGACCCAGTACTTC. It translates to CASSYSWGEGSSETQYF.

The CDR3 DNA reads TGTGCCAGCAGTTCACACCAAAAGAGCTCTGGAAACACCATATATTTT. This codes for CASSSHQKSSGNTIYF. This sequence joins TRBV6-6 and TRBJ1-3; D uncertain. V was shortened by 4 bases and J by 0 bases, with 13 bases between the two germline ends. The CDR3 is 16 residues long. Germline loops: CDR1 MNHNY, CDR2 SVGAGI (reference sequence).

The chain combines TRBV18 with TRBJ1-1; D gene uncertain. The V end lost 5 bases, the J end lost 1 base, and 11 bases lay between the germline ends. The CDR3 runs to 14 residues. Germline values: CDR1 KGHSH, CDR2 LQKENI. CDR3 amino acids: CASSKADWNTEAFF. Here the CDR3 DNA reads TGTGCCAGCTCAAAGGCCGATTGGAACACTGAAGCTTTCTTT.

Here the CDR3 DNA reads TGTGCCAGCAGTTTCAGCGCCCGTGAGCAGTTCTTC. This codes for CASSFSAREQFF. The chain uses TRBV7-9 and TRBJ2-1; D unresolved. CDR1 and CDR2 from the germline V gene are SEHNR and FQNEAQ (reference sequence). V lost 6 bases, J lost 9 bases, and 12 bases lay in between. This CDR3 region has 12 residues. Full variable domain (rest looked up from reference TRBV7-9 and TRBJ2-1): DTGVSQNPRHKITKRGQNVTFRCDPISEHNRLYWYRQTLGQGPEFLTYFQNEAQLEKSRLLSDRFSAERPKGSFSTLEIQRTEQGDSAMYLCASSFSAREQFFGPGTRLTVL.

This clonotype has only a few counts. V gene TRBV7-9 combines with J gene TRBJ2-3; D perhaps matches TRBD2 (6 bases). This CDR3 spans 16 amino acids. In germline, CDR1 is SEHNR, CDR2 FQNEAQ (reference sequence). V gave up 5 bases and J gave up 2 bases, with 17 bases separating them. The CDR3 spells CASSIGTARNTDTQYF. CDR3 in DNA: TGTGCCAGCAGCATCGGGACTGCCCGTAACACAGATACGCAGTATTTT.

This rearrangement joins TRBV6-5 to TRBJ1-2; D is unclear. Germline loops: CDR1 MNHEY, CDR2 SVGAGI. The length of the CDR3 is 15 residues. The ends were cut back, 8 bases at V and 2 bases at J, with 18 bases in the middle. The CDR3 is CASGRRSSRNYGYTF. The CDR3 bases are TGTGCCAGCGGCCGCCGTTCAAGCCGAAACTATGGCTACACCTTC.

A single count supports this clonotype. A much larger clone sits a single nucleotide away, making a read error possible. The CDR3 does not end in the conserved phenylalanine or tryptophan, so this is likely a read error. As DNA, the CDR3 is TGTGCCATCAGTGAGACTCAGGGGGGTACTAGCACAGATACGCAGTATATT. Amino acids: CAISETQGGTSTDTQYI. The rearrangement uses TRBV10-3 and TRBJ2-3, with D possibly being TRBD1 (7 bases). Germline V gives CDR1 ENHRY, CDR2 SYGVKD. There are 17 residues in the CDR3. The V and J ends lost 2 bases and 0 bases respectively, with 15 bases between them.

The chain joins TRBV4-1 to TRBJ1-5; no clear D gene. Germline V gene lookup returns CDR1 MGHRA and CDR2 YSYEKL. The V end was cut by 0 bases, the J end by 4 bases, with 10 bases between. The CDR3 has 15 amino acids. The DNA of the CDR3 is TGCGCCAGCAGCCAAGATCCGATGGCGAATCAGCCCCAGCATTTT. This translates into CASSQDPMANQPQHF.